The 4 T cell receptor beta chains reported below all come from one sample, sequenced in a study of control samples from healthy donors and cancer patients. Profiled with immunoSEQ multiplex PCR; TCRdb holds only in-frame clones, not every one. The table shows roughly 120,000 clones, with around 87% occurring only once. The sequenced sample was blood. The source of these receptors is a young man in good health.

The CDR3 loop reads CASSYSRTDEKLFF. The CDR3 DNA reads as TGTGCCAGCAGTTACTCTAGGACAGACGAAAAACTGTTTTTT. The chain employs TRBV6-5 and TRBJ1-4; D perhaps matches TRBD1 (6 bases). The germline V gene has CDR1 MNHEY and CDR2 SVGAGI. With 0 bases removed from V and 8 bases from J, the gap between germline ends came to 10 bases. This CDR3 contains 14 residues.

This rearrangement joins TRBV18 to TRBJ2-3; no firm D call. Per the germline V gene, CDR1 is KGHSH and CDR2 is LQKENI. With 6 bases removed from V and 6 bases from J, the gap between germline ends came to 16 bases. The CDR3 is made up of 14 amino acids. In DNA, the CDR3 is TGTGCCAGCTCGGGTCCCGTCTCCTCGGATACGCAGTATTTT. Translating gives CASSGPVSSDTQYF. Together with reference TRBV18 and TRBJ2-3, the CDR3 gives the full variable domain: NAGVMQNPRHLVRRRGQEARLRCSPMKGHSHVYWYRQLPEEGLKFMVYLQKENIIDESGMPKERFSAEFPKEGPSILRIQQVVRGDSAAYFCASSGPVSSDTQYFGPGTRLTVL.

The chain combines TRBV7-9 with TRBJ1-2; D might be TRBD1 (6 bases). In germline, CDR1 is SEHNR, CDR2 FQNEAQ (reference sequence). CDR3 length equals 14 residues. V was trimmed by 4 bases and J by 4 bases, leaving 13 bases between them. CDR3 in amino acids: CASSSPRTAYGYTF. The CDR3 DNA follows: TGTGCCAGCAGCTCACCGAGGACAGCCTATGGCTACACCTTC. Variable domain in full (rest from reference TRBV7-9 and TRBJ1-2): DTGVSQNPRHKITKRGQNVTFRCDPISEHNRLYWYRQTLGQGPEFLTYFQNEAQLEKSRLLSDRFSAERPKGSFSTLEIQRTEQGDSAMYLCASSSPRTAYGYTFGSGTRLTVV.

The chain recombines TRBV5-8 with TRBJ2-3; the D call may be TRBD1 or TRBD2 (5 bases each). V shed 0 bases and J shed 8 bases, with 16 bases lying between them. CDR3 length equals 15 residues. CDR1 is SGHTS, CDR2 YDEGEE, per germline. The CDR3 loop is CASSLATGSGGTQYF. Here the CDR3 DNA reads TGTGCCAGCAGCTTGGCGACGGGTAGTGGGGGTACGCAGTATTTT.